The 8 T cell receptor beta chains presented below share a single source sample, sequenced in a study of blood T cell repertoires in COVID-19. Clones were read by immunoSEQ multiplex PCR, and TCRdb kept only the in-frame ones, dropping some. The data contain roughly 67,000 clones, roughly 90% of them seen just once; the ten biggest clones take up roughly 4%. The sequencing input was peripheral blood. Source of these receptors: a man between 50 and 59 years old with active COVID-19.

The chain joins TRBV7-8 to TRBJ1-3; 9 nucleotides line up with TRBD1. This CDR3 has 17 amino acids. The germline V gene has CDR1 SGHVS and CDR2 FQNEAQ. Trimming at V came to 4 bases and at J to 5 bases, leaving 12 bases not matched to a gene. CDR3 DNA: TGTGCCAGCAGCTCGACTTTCGGACAGGGGCATAGAAACACCATATATTTT. It codes for CASSSTFGQGHRNTIYF.

V gene TRBV10-3 combines with J gene TRBJ1-5; 8 bases fit TRBD1. This CDR3 has 15 residues. V shed 1 base, J shed 5 bases, and the junction held 4 bases outside the gene matches. Per the germline V gene, CDR1 is ENHRY and CDR2 is SYGVKD. CDR3 loop: CAISELGQGHQPQHF. The CDR3 DNA is TGTGCCATCAGTGAGTTAGGACAGGGCCATCAGCCCCAGCATTTT.

The genes are TRBV5-6 and TRBJ2-3; perhaps TRBD1 as D (6 bases). The V end was cut by 4 bases, the J end by 6 bases, with 12 bases between. The V gene's germline CDR1 is SGHDT and CDR2 YYEEEE. This CDR3 has 13 residues. CDR3 in DNA: TGTGCCAGCAGCCAAAACAGGGCCGATACGCAGTATTTT. Amino acid sequence: CASSQNRADTQYF.

The chain has TRBV15 and TRBJ2-7; 9 positions match TRBD2. CDR1 is LNHNV and CDR2 is YYDKDF in the germline V gene (reference sequence). The CDR3 has 14 amino acids. J lost 6 bases, V lost 3 bases, and 6 bases had no gene match. CDR3 residues: CATSRRGGGLEQYF. The CDR3 DNA reads as TGTGCCACCAGCAGGCGGGGGGGCGGCCTCGAGCAGTACTTC.

This clone was recorded only once. V gene TRBV19 combines with J gene TRBJ2-5, with D perhaps TRBD1 (5 bases). Germline V lookup: CDR1 LNHDA, CDR2 SQIVND (reference sequence). With 10 bases removed from V and 1 base from J, the gap between germline ends came to 10 bases. This CDR3 contains 12 residues. This CDR3 reads CATPGPQETQYF. CDR3 bases: TGTGCCACCCCAGGGCCCCAAGAGACCCAGTACTTC.

This chain connects TRBV9 to TRBJ1-1; 9 nucleotides line up with TRBD1. Unmatched junction bases numbered 13, after V lost 3 bases and J lost 4 bases. Germline CDR1 SGDLS, CDR2 YYNGEE. The CDR3 runs 17 residues. This CDR3 reads CASSASPGTGPGTEAFF. The DNA for the CDR3 is TGTGCCAGCAGCGCCAGTCCCGGGACAGGGCCAGGCACTGAAGCTTTCTTT.

V gene TRBV15 combines with J gene TRBJ2-7; D gene unclear. Per germline, CDR1 LNHNV and CDR2 YYDKDF (reference sequence). Trimming pared 1 base from V and 2 bases from J, leaving 9 bases between. CDR3 length equals 14 residues. The CDR3 protein is CATSRGLGTYEQYF. The DNA of the CDR3 is TGTGCCACCAGCAGAGGGCTGGGCACCTACGAGCAGTACTTC.

The chain combines TRBV28 with TRBJ1-4, with a tentative D call TRBD1 (6 bases). V was trimmed by 10 bases and J by 0 bases, leaving 18 bases between them. CDR3 length: 16 amino acids. CDR1 is MDHEN, CDR2 SYDVKM, per germline. DNA for the CDR3: TGTGCCATCTCCAGGGGCCCATCCACAACTAATGAAAAACTGTTTTTT. It specifies CAISRGPSTTNEKLFF. The variable domain in full, completed from reference TRBV28 and TRBJ1-4, reads DVKVTQSSRYLVKRTGEKVFLECVQDMDHENMFWYRQDPGLGLRLIYFSYDVKMKEKGDIPEGYSVSREKKERFSLILESASTNQTSMYLCAISRGPSTTNEKLFFGSGTQLSVL.